Below, 32 T cell receptor beta chains from the same sample are listed, as sequenced in a study of blood T cell repertoires in COVID-19. The data were produced by immunoSEQ multiplex PCR, yet TCRdb's version contains in-frame clones alone and is incomplete. This table has about 400,000 clones, about 88% appearing once. Sequenced sample: peripheral blood. These receptors came from a woman aged 60 to 75 with COVID-19, enrolled during active disease.

This clone was observed a handful of times. The gene calls are TRBV4-3 and TRBJ2-7; 8 bases align to TRBD1. This CDR3 comprises 14 residues. Losses at the gene ends were 4 bases for V and 3 bases for J; bases not matched to a gene: 5. From germline, CDR1 is LGHNA and CDR2 YSLEER. The CDR3 DNA follows: TGCGCCAGCAGCCTCGACAGGGGTGGCTACGAGCAGTACTTC. As protein: CASSLDRGGYEQYF.

The chain employs TRBV5-5 and TRBJ2-7; D is undetermined. CDR1 is SGHKS, CDR2 YYEKEE, per germline (reference sequence). The CDR3 contains 14 residues. The V and J ends lost 0 bases and 1 base respectively, with 8 bases between them. The CDR3 DNA reads TGTGCCAGCAGCTTGGATTTCGTATCCTACGAGCAGTACTTC. Translated: CASSLDFVSYEQYF.

The chain uses TRBV24-1 and TRBJ2-1, with D tentatively TRBD1 (6 bases). V dropped 3 bases and J dropped 1 base, with 9 bases sitting between them. The CDR3 loop spans 15 amino acids. The germline V gene encodes CDR1 KGHDR and CDR2 SFDVKD. CDR3 loop: CATSDVDSSYNEQFF. The CDR3 coding sequence is TGTGCCACCAGTGATGTGGACAGTTCCTACAATGAGCAGTTCTTC.

The chain is built from TRBV4-1 and TRBJ2-3, with TRBD2 matching 10 bases. Trimming at V came to 4 bases and at J to 0 bases, leaving 10 bases not matched to a gene. CDR1 and CDR2 from the germline V gene are MGHRA and YSYEKL. CDR3 length equals 18 residues. In DNA form, the CDR3 reads TGCGCCAGCAGCCCCTACGGGGATAGCGGGGGGAGCACAGATACGCAGTATTTT. Protein: CASSPYGDSGGSTDTQYF.

This clone came up once. In the same sample, other DNA sequences code for this CDR3. The chain couples TRBV11-3 to TRBJ2-7, with D possibly TRBD1 on 5 matching bases. CDR3 length: 13 amino acids. Trimming took 3 bases from V and 3 from J, leaving 9 bases between them. CDR1 SGHNT and CDR2 YENEEA come from the germline V gene. In DNA, the CDR3 is TGTGCCAGCAGCTTTACAGGTGGCTACGAGCAGTACTTC. Translated: CASSFTGGYEQYF.

The genes are TRBV2 and TRBJ2-5; 8 bases agree with TRBD1. The CDR3 extends over 12 amino acids. In germline, CDR1 is SNHLY, CDR2 FYNNEI. V was pared by 8 bases and J by 1 base, with 0 bases of the junction left unmatched. CDR3 coding DNA: TGTGCCAGCGGACAGGGCCAAGAGACCCAGTACTTC. As protein: CASGQGQETQYF.

This chain joins TRBV9 and TRBJ2-2; maybe TRBD2 (7 bases). The CDR3 is 15 residues long. V was trimmed by 4 bases and J by 5 bases, leaving 15 bases between them. The germline CDR1 and CDR2 sequences are SGDLS and YYNGEE. The CDR3 loop reads CASSLRGDMTGELFF. CDR3 bases: TGTGCCAGCAGCCTACGGGGGGACATGACCGGGGAGCTGTTTTTT.

This clone has a handful of counts. The chain links TRBV9 to TRBJ1-2; TRBD1 matches at 8 bases. CDR3 length: 15 amino acids. Germline-derived CDR1 and CDR2 are SGDLS and YYNGEE. V lost 3 bases, J lost 0 bases, and 4 bases stayed unmatched. This CDR3 reads CASSGQGLANYGYTF. The CDR3 coding sequence is TGTGCCAGCAGCGGACAGGGGTTAGCTAACTATGGCTACACCTTC.

Many counts were recorded for this clone. The V gene is TRBV5-1, the J gene TRBJ2-2; 7 bases match TRBD1. CDR1 is SGHRS and CDR2 is YFSETQ in the germline V gene. Trimming took 6 bases from V and 0 from J; bases not matched to a gene: 8. The CDR3 consists of 16 residues. The CDR3 loop is CASNVQGGANTGELFF. DNA of the CDR3: TGCGCCAGCAACGTGCAAGGGGGCGCGAACACCGGGGAGCTGTTTTTT.

The J gene is TRBJ2-5, the V gene TRBV15, with 12 bases that match TRBD2. Matching the DNA end better, TRBJ2-7 makes the J call doubtful. The CDR3 sequence is 18 residues long. Looked up from germline, CDR1 is LNHNV and CDR2 is YYDKDF (reference sequence). CDR3 protein: CATSSTSGGRQSSYEQYF. For the CDR3, the DNA is TGTGCCACCAGCAGTACTAGCGGGGGGCGACAGAGCTCCTACGAGCAGTACTTC.

This chain connects TRBV27 to TRBJ1-2; 7 nucleotides match TRBD1. The CDR3 is made up of 16 amino acids. V was clipped by 6 bases and J by 4 bases; unmatched bases: 14. Looked up from germline, CDR1 is MNHEY and CDR2 is SMNVEV (reference sequence). CDR3 bases: TGTGCCAGCAGCTTCCGGGACAGAGATGCGTTCTATGGCTACACCTTC. Protein product: CASSFRDRDAFYGYTF.

The V call is TRBV5-8, the J call TRBJ1-6; TRBD1 matches 10 bases. This CDR3 is 15 amino acids long. Germline values: CDR1 SGHTS, CDR2 YDEGEE. J lost 10 bases, V lost 4 bases, and 8 bases had no gene match. The CDR3 DNA reads TGTGCCAGCAGCCCACCGGGACAGGGGTCCTCACCCCTCCACTTT. This gives the protein CASSPPGQGSSPLHF.

J is TRBJ1-2 and V is TRBV12-5; D not certain. Trimming pared 0 bases from V and 6 bases from J, leaving 11 bases between. This CDR3 is built from 14 residues. Germline V gene lookup returns CDR1 LGHNT and CDR2 FRNRAP. The CDR3 DNA sequence: TGTGCTAGTGGTTTGGTTCTCTGGGAGGATGGCTACACCTTC. It translates to CASGLVLWEDGYTF.

The chain couples TRBV30 to TRBJ2-3, with TRBD2 matching over 8 bases. Per the germline V gene, CDR1 is GTSNPN and CDR2 is SVGIG (reference sequence). The CDR3 is 15 amino acids. V shed 5 bases and J 3 bases; nucleotides not matched to a gene: 10. Here the CDR3 DNA reads TGTGCCTGGTGTCAAGCGGGGGCCTCGACAGATACGCAGTATTTT. It encodes CAWCQAGASTDTQYF.

This clone showed up just once. The chain employs TRBV2 and TRBJ2-5; D is perhaps TRBD1 (5 bases). V dropped 6 bases and J dropped 3 bases, with 8 bases sitting between them. Germline lookup yields CDR1 SNHLY and CDR2 FYNNEI. The CDR3 spans 12 residues. The CDR3 reads CASRQVEETQYF. The CDR3 DNA sequence: TGTGCCAGCAGACAGGTTGAAGAGACCCAGTACTTC.

V gene TRBV18 combines with J gene TRBJ2-7; D gene ambiguous. V was trimmed by 0 bases and J by 2 bases, leaving 8 bases between them. The CDR3 extends over 14 amino acids. In germline, CDR1 is KGHSH, CDR2 LQKENI. CDR3 sequence (DNA): TGTGCCAGCTCACCACCGAACAGCCCCTACGAGCAGTACTTC. Translated, it gives CASSPPNSPYEQYF.

The rearrangement joins TRBV30 to TRBJ1-6; TRBD1 matches at 9 bases. The CDR3 is 17 residues long. Germline values: CDR1 GTSNPN, CDR2 SVGIG (reference sequence). J was trimmed by 2 bases and V by 4 bases; bases with no gene match: 9. CDR3 residues: CAWTKTRTGAYNSPLHF. The CDR3 bases are TGTGCCTGGACCAAAACAAGGACAGGGGCCTATAATTCACCCCTCCACTTT.

J is TRBJ2-7 and V is TRBV25-1; 8 bases line up with TRBD2. V was pared by 5 bases and J by 4 bases, with 4 bases of the junction left unmatched. CDR1 and CDR2 from the germline V gene are MGHDK and SYGVNS. The CDR3 runs to 13 residues. The CDR3 region has the DNA TGTGCCAGCAGTCGGGGGGGAGAGTACGAGCAGTACTTC. It encodes CASSRGGEYEQYF.

The table lists this clone with a few counts. The rearrangement joins TRBV12-5 to TRBJ1-1, with D hard to call. Germline values: CDR1 LGHNT, CDR2 FRNRAP. The length of the CDR3 is 14 residues. V lost 7 bases, J lost 1 base, and 13 bases lay in between. CDR3 sequence (DNA): TGTGCTAGTGTCCTGGGGAGAACGAACACTGAAGCTTTCTTT. Encoded protein: CASVLGRTNTEAFF.

The chain has TRBV7-2 and TRBJ2-1; D possibly corresponds to TRBD2 (6 bases). Germline V CDR1 and CDR2: SGHTA, FQGNSA. Trimming stripped 5 bases from V and 1 base from J, with 9 bases between. This CDR3 comprises 14 residues. The CDR3 nucleotides are TGTGCCAGCAGCCCCGGACTATCCTACAATGAGCAGTTCTTC. Amino acid sequence: CASSPGLSYNEQFF.

This clone has a handful of counts. A much larger clonotype is one base distant, so this may be a read error. Other DNA sequences in the sample encode the same CDR3. The chain recombines TRBV7-8 with TRBJ2-7, with D perhaps TRBD1 (6 bases). The CDR3 runs 12 residues. CDR1 and CDR2 (germline): SGHVS, FQNEAQ. The V end was cut by 5 bases, the J end by 4 bases, with 9 bases between. CDR3 in amino acids: CASSLQGYEQYF. The CDR3 DNA sequence: TGTGCCAGCAGCCTACAGGGATACGAGCAGTACTTC.

The chain carries TRBV15 and TRBJ2-1, with TRBD2 matching 11 bases. There are 18 residues in the CDR3. Looked up from germline, CDR1 is LNHNV and CDR2 is YYDKDF (reference sequence). The V gene end was trimmed by 3 bases and the J gene end by 2 bases; junction bases not matched to a gene: 9. This chain's CDR3 is CATSSITSGGLTYNEQFF. Written as DNA, the CDR3 is TGTGCCACCAGCAGTATTACTAGCGGGGGCCTTACCTACAATGAGCAGTTCTTC.

V is TRBV6-4 and J is TRBJ2-6; TRBD2 might be the D (5 bases). Germline V CDR1 and CDR2: MRHNA, SNTAGT. The CDR3 is made up of 14 amino acids. Trimming removed 2 bases from V and 3 bases from J, with 5 bases in between. The CDR3 is CASSDSGGANVLTF. DNA for the CDR3: TGTGCCAGCAGTGACAGCGGTGGGGCCAACGTCCTGACTTTC.

The chain has TRBV5-1 and TRBJ2-5; 8 positions agree with TRBD2. CDR3 size: 15 residues. J lost 5 bases, V lost 0 bases, and 6 bases had no gene match. Germline values: CDR1 SGHRS, CDR2 YFSETQ. The CDR3 nucleotides read TGCGCCAGCAGCTTGGACGGGGGGGGGAGGGAGACCCAGTACTTC. This gives the protein CASSLDGGGRETQYF. Full variable domain (outside the CDR3, taken from reference TRBV5-1 and TRBJ2-5): KAGVTQTPRYLIKTRGQQVTLSCSPISGHRSVSWYQQTPGQGLQFLFEYFSETQRNKGNFPGRFSGRQFSNSRSEMNVSTLELGDSALYLCASSLDGGGRETQYFGPGTRLLVL.

The chain joins TRBV27 to TRBJ1-1; no definite D call. CDR3 size: 11 residues. Germline V gene sequence: CDR1 MNHEY, CDR2 SMNVEV (reference sequence). The V and J ends lost 5 bases and 10 bases respectively, with 11 bases between them. CDR3 in amino acids: CASSTTLGAFF. DNA of the CDR3: TGTGCCAGCAGTACTACATTGGGAGCTTTCTTT.

The chain carries TRBV4-2 and TRBJ2-3, with TRBD2 identical over 11 bases. V shed 1 base and J 6 bases; nucleotides not matched to a gene: 3. The CDR3 spans 15 residues. Germline V gene lookup returns CDR1 LGHNA and CDR2 YNFKEQ. This chain's CDR3 is CASSQVAGGQDTQYF. The CDR3 region has the DNA TGTGCCAGCAGCCAAGTAGCGGGGGGGCAGGATACGCAGTATTTT.

This chain uses TRBV5-1 with TRBJ2-5; TRBD1 agrees at 10 bases. CDR1 and CDR2 (germline): SGHRS, YFSETQ. CDR3 length equals 17 residues. Trimming removed 0 bases from V and 2 bases from J; junction bases left unmatched: 7. This chain's CDR3 is CASSLGGQGVLQETQYF. In nucleotides, the CDR3 is TGCGCCAGCAGCTTGGGTGGACAGGGGGTTTTACAAGAGACCCAGTACTTC.

The chain recombines TRBV6-1 with TRBJ1-4, with D possibly TRBD1 on 6 matching bases. The CDR3 sequence is 19 residues long. With 0 bases removed from V and 3 bases from J, the gap between germline ends came to 20 bases. Germline V lookup: CDR1 MNHNS, CDR2 SASEGT. The CDR3 DNA reads as TGTGCCAGCAGTGAAGCGCACAGGGTATTAGGCATGGCTAATGAAAAACTGTTTTTT. Its translation is CASSEAHRVLGMANEKLFF.

CDR3 nucleotide sequence: TGTGCCAGCTCATCGCTTAGGAAAGGGGAGGGCACGGCCTATGGCTACACCTTC. Translation gives CASSSLRKGEGTAYGYTF. V and J are TRBV18 and TRBJ1-2; tentative D call: TRBD1 (5 bases). The CDR3 runs 18 residues. Germline V gene data show CDR1 as KGHSH and CDR2 as LQKENI. V lost 5 bases and J lost 4, with 26 bases in between.

CDR3 nucleotide sequence: TGTGCCAGCAGCTTAGTCGCCGGACAGATATTAGAAAAACTGTTTTTT. This codes for CASSLVAGQILEKLFF. V and J are TRBV7-8 and TRBJ1-4, with D tentatively TRBD1 (6 bases). Trimming left V 1 base short and J 8 bases short, with 17 bases between. Germline CDR1 and CDR2: SGHVS and FQNEAQ. The CDR3 is made up of 16 amino acids.

CDR3 DNA sequence: TGTGCCAGCAGCCGCGGGACTACGGAGACCCAGTACTTC. Translation: CASSRGTTETQYF. This chain links TRBV7-8 with TRBJ2-5; 7 positions agree with TRBD2. V was clipped by 5 bases and J by 5 bases; unmatched bases: 5. CDR1 and CDR2 (germline): SGHVS, FQNEAQ. This CDR3 is 13 amino acids long.

J is TRBJ2-7 and V is TRBV18, with D perhaps TRBD1 or TRBD2 (5 bases each). V lost 4 bases to trimming and J lost 1 base, with 11 bases between them. The CDR3 extends over 14 amino acids. Germline V gives CDR1 KGHSH, CDR2 LQKENI. CDR3 in DNA: TGTGCCAGCTCACGACCGGGGCCATCCTACGAGCAGTACTTC. This codes for CASSRPGPSYEQYF.